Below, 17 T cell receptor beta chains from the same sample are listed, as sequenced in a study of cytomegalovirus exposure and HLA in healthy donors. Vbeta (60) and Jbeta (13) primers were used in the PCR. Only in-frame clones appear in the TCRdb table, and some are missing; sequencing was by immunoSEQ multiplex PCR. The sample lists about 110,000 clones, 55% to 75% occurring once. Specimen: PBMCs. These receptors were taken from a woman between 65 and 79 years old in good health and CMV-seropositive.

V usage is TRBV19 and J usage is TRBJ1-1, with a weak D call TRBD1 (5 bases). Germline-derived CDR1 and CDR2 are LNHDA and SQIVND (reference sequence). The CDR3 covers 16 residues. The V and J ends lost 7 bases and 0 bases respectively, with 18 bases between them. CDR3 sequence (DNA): TGTGCCAGTACCCCCCCCGGGAGGGGCATGAACACTGAAGCTTTCTTT. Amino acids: CASTPPGRGMNTEAFF.

Written as DNA, the CDR3 is TGTGCCAGTAGTATAACCAGGCTGAATGAAAAACTGTTTTTT. As protein: CASSITRLNEKLFF. The chain links TRBV19 to TRBJ1-4; D gene unclear. The germline V gene encodes CDR1 LNHDA and CDR2 SQIVND (reference sequence). Trimming took off 2 bases at V and 5 bases at J, with 9 bases between the two ends. The CDR3 consists of 14 residues.

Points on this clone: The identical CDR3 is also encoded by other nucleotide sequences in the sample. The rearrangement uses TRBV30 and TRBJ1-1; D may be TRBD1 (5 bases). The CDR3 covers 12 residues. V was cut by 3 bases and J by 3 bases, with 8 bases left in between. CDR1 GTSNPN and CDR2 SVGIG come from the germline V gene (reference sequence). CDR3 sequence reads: CAWRGGDTEAFF. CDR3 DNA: TGTGCCTGGAGGGGAGGGGACACTGAAGCTTTCTTT.

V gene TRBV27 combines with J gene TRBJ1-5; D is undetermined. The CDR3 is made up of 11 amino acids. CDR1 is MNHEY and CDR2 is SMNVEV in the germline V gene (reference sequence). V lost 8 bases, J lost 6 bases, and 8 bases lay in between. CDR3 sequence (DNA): TGTGCCAGCCCCCGGGGTCAGCCCCAGCATTTT. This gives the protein CASPRGQPQHF.

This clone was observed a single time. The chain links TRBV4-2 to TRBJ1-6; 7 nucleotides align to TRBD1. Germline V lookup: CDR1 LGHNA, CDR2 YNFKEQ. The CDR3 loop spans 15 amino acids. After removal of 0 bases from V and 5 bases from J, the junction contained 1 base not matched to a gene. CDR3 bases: TGTGCCAGCAGCCAAGAAACAGGGGATAATTCACCCCTCCACTTT. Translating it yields CASSQETGDNSPLHF.

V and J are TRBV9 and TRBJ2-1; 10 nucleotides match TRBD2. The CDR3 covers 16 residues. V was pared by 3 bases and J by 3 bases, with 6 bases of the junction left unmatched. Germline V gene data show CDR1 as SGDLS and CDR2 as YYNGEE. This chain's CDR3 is CASSEPSGGHYNEQFF. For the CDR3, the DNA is TGTGCCAGCAGCGAGCCTAGCGGGGGTCACTACAATGAGCAGTTCTTC.

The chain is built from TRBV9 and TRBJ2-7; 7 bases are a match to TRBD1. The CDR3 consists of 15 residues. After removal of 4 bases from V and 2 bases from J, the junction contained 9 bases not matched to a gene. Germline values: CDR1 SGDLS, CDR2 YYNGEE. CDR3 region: CASSLLGDSTYEQYF. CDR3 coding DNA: TGTGCCAGCAGCCTCCTCGGGGACAGCACCTACGAGCAGTACTTC.

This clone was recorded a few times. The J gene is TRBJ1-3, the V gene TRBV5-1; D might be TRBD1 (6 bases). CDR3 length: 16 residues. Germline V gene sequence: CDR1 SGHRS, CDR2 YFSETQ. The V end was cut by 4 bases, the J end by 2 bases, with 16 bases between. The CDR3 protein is CASSATTQGPGNTIYF. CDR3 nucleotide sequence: TGCGCCAGCAGCGCAACGACTCAGGGGCCTGGAAACACCATATATTTT. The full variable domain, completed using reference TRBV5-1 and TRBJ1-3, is KAGVTQTPRYLIKTRGQQVTLSCSPISGHRSVSWYQQTPGQGLQFLFEYFSETQRNKGNFPGRFSGRQFSNSRSEMNVSTLELGDSALYLCASSATTQGPGNTIYFGEGSWLTVV.

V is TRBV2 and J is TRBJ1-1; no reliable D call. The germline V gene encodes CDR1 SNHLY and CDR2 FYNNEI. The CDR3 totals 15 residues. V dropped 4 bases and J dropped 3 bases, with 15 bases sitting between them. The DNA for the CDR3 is TGTGCCAGCAGTGTTTCAAGCGGTGGGTACACTGAAGCTTTCTTT. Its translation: CASSVSSGGYTEAFF.

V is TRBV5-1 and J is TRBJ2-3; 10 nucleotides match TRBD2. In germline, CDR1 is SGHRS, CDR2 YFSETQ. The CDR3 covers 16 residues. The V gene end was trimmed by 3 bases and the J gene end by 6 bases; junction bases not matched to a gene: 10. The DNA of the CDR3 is TGCGCCAGCAGCTCGGAATCTAGCGGGGGAGCGGATACGCAGTATTTT. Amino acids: CASSSESSGGADTQYF.

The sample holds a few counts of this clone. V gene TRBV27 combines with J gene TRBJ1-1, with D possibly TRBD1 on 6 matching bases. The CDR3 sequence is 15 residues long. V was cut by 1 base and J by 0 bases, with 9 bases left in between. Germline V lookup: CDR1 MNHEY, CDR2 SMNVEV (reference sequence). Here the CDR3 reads CASSLLGALNTEAFF. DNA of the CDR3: TGTGCCAGCAGTTTATTGGGGGCGCTGAACACTGAAGCTTTCTTT.

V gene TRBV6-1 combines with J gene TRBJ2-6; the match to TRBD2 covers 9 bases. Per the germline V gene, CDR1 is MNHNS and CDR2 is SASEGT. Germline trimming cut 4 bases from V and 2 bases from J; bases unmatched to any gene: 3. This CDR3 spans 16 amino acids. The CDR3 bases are TGTGCCAGCAGTGGCGGGGGGGCCGCTGGGGCCAACGTCCTGACTTTC. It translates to CASSGGGAAGANVLTF.

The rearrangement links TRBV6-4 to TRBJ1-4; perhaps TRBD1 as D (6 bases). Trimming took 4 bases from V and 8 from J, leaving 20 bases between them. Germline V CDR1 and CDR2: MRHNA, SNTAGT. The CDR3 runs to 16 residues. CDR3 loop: CASSATGLGLGEKLFF. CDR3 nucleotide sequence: TGTGCCAGCAGTGCGACAGGTCTAGGCCTAGGAGAAAAACTGTTTTTT.

The CDR3 loop reads CASSAMEGTGELFF. The CDR3 DNA follows: TGTGCCAGCTCCGCCATGGAGGGGACCGGGGAGCTGTTTTTT. The chain uses TRBV18 and TRBJ2-2; possibly TRBD2 for D (6 bases). V shed 6 bases and J shed 5 bases, with 13 bases lying between them. The CDR3 is 14 amino acids. Germline V gene sequence: CDR1 KGHSH, CDR2 LQKENI.

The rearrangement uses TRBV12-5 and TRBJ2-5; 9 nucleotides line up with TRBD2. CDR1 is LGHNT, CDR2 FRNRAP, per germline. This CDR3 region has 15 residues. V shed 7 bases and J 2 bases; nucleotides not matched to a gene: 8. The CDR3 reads CASASLSGGQETQYF. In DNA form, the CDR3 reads TGTGCTAGTGCCTCCCTTAGCGGGGGACAAGAGACCCAGTACTTC. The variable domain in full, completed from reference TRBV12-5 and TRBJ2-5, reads DARVTQTPRHKVTEMGQEVTMRCQPILGHNTVFWYRQTMMQGLELLAYFRNRAPLDDSGMPKDRFSAEMPDATLATLKIQPSEPRDSAVYFCASASLSGGQETQYFGPGTRLLVL.

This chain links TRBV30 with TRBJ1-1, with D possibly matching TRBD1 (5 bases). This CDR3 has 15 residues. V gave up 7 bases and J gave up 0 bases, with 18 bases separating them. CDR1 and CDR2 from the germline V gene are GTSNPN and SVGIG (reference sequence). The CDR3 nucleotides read TGTGCCTCAAATTGGGGCCCCGCCATGAACACTGAAGCTTTCTTT. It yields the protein CASNWGPAMNTEAFF.

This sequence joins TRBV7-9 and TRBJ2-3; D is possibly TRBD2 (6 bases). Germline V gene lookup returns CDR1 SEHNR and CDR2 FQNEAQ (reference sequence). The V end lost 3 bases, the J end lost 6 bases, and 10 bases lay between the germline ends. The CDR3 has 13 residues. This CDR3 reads CASSFSGGDTQYF. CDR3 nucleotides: TGTGCCAGCAGCTTCAGTGGGGGGGATACGCAGTATTTT.